The clone carrying this TCR beta chain was picked up many times. Its antigen is not identified. Template switching added a universal primer site, and cDNA bore unique molecular identifiers. TCRdb re-derived calls from the 5' RACE reads in MiXCR, one entry per CDR3 protein. The sample consists of just under 650,000 distinct CDR3 sequences, roughly 7.2% of them appearing once. This sample is part of a study of identical twins. Trimming stripped 3 bases from V and 3 bases from J, with 13 bases between. The CDR3 has 15 amino acids. Only healthy Caucasians were included as donors. Study-wide results and caveats: Carriage of fewer insertions was seen in abundant cord blood beta clonotypes, whereas memory repertoires showed none. For out-of-frame beta sequences, excess twin sharing was weaker.

This sample also belongs to another study, concerning yellow fever vaccine responses in identical twins.

The TCR originated in a woman between 18 and 29 years old in good health. The chain recombines TRBV12-3 or TRBV12-4 with TRBJ2-3, with a tentative D call TRBD1 (5 bases). The sequencing input was PBMCs. This chain's CDR3 is CASSLFGQGTDTQYF. The CDR3 nucleotides read TGTGCCAGCAGTTTGTTTGGCCAGGGTACAGATACGCAGTATTTT.